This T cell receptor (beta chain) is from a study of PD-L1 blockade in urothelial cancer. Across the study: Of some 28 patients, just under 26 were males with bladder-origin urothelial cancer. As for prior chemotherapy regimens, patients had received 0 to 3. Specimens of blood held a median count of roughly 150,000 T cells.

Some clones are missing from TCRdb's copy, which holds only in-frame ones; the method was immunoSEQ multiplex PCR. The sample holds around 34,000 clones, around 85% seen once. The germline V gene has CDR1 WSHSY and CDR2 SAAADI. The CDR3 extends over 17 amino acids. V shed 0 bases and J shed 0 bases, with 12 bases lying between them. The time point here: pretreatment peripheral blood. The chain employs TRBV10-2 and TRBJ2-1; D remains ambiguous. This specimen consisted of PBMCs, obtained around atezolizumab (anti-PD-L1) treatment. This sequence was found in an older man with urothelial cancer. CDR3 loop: CASSESEAGYSYNEQFF. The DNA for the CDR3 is TGCGCCAGCAGTGAGTCAGAGGCTGGCTACTCCTACAATGAGCAGTTCTTC.